These 11 T cell receptor beta chains were all obtained from the same sample, sequenced in a study of sequential checkpoint blockade in melanoma (dated by TCRdb to 2018 to 2020). The intended sense of this specimen's treatment or condition label: randomized to nivolumab then ipilimumab (arm A) or the reverse (arm B). Receptors were amplified or captured by the immunoSEQ multiplex PCR assay. The table was pulled from immuneACCESS by TCRdb, which kept in-frame rearrangements only. Such tables lose some clones; where checked, under half of the loss comes from unresolved V genes, and the rest has no known cause. Within this sample are around 18,000 clones, with around 69% of them counted one time only. The ten largest clones represent over 15% of the sample. The input for sequencing was CD8+ T cells sorted from blood (inferred from file names), taken from a patient given nivolumab and ipilimumab in sequence. These receptors were collected from a human donor with melanoma.

The chain has TRBV4-1 and TRBJ2-7, with 7 positions matching TRBD1. This CDR3 has 15 residues. The germline V gene has CDR1 MGHRA and CDR2 YSYEKL. The V gene end was trimmed by 4 bases and the J gene end by 4 bases; junction bases not matched to a gene: 10. Here the CDR3 reads CASSPTRDSIYEQYF. The DNA of the CDR3 is TGCGCCAGCAGCCCGACCCGGGACAGTATTTACGAGCAGTACTTC.

This chain joins TRBV7-6 and TRBJ2-2, with unresolved D. Per the germline V gene, CDR1 is SGHVS and CDR2 is FNYEAQ. V lost 1 base and J 2 bases, leaving 5 bases between the germline ends. This CDR3 is built from 14 residues. CDR3 coding DNA: TGTGCCAGCAGCTTAGTTAGCAACACCGGGGAGCTGTTTTTT. Its translation is CASSLVSNTGELFF.

The chain recombines TRBV5-1 with TRBJ2-7, with 10 bases identical to TRBD1. Germline V gives CDR1 SGHRS, CDR2 YFSETQ. V lost 3 bases, J lost 2 bases, and 5 bases stayed unmatched. The CDR3 sequence is 15 residues long. CDR3 nucleotides: TGCGCCAGCAGCTCCTGGACAGGGGGTACCTACGAGCAGTACTTC. Protein: CASSSWTGGTYEQYF. The variable domain in full, completed from reference TRBV5-1 and TRBJ2-7, reads KAGVTQTPRYLIKTRGQQVTLSCSPISGHRSVSWYQQTPGQGLQFLFEYFSETQRNKGNFPGRFSGRQFSNSRSEMNVSTLELGDSALYLCASSSWTGGTYEQYFGPGTRLTVT.

The V and J genes are TRBV11-2 and TRBJ2-7; 8 bases map to TRBD2. The length of the CDR3 is 15 residues. CDR1 and CDR2 from the germline V gene are SGHAT and FQNNGV. J gave up 5 bases and V 6 bases, and 12 bases lay outside the gene matches. CDR3 residues: CASRPTTSVVHEQYF. In DNA form, the CDR3 reads TGTGCCAGCAGACCAACGACTAGCGTTGTCCACGAGCAGTACTTC.

By its share, this clone is medium-sized. This chain uses TRBV5-1 with TRBJ2-7; D is perhaps TRBD2 (6 bases). Trimming removed 4 bases at V and 2 bases at J, with 13 bases between. Germline V CDR1 and CDR2: SGHRS, YFSETQ. This CDR3 contains 14 residues. The CDR3 loop is CASSPGTLAYEQYF. DNA of the CDR3: TGCGCCAGCAGCCCCGGGACTCTAGCCTACGAGCAGTACTTC.

J is TRBJ1-1 and V is TRBV9; TRBD1 aligns across 8 bases. The CDR3 is made up of 15 amino acids. Germline V gene sequence: CDR1 SGDLS, CDR2 YYNGEE. V shed 0 bases, J shed 8 bases, and the junction held 9 bases outside the gene matches. The chain's CDR3 is CASSVAVTGDVEAFF. The CDR3 region has the DNA TGTGCCAGCAGCGTAGCCGTGACAGGGGATGTCGAAGCTTTCTTT.

The chain has TRBV5-1 and TRBJ2-7, with 10 nucleotides matching TRBD1. Trimming took 5 bases from V and 4 from J; bases not matched to a gene: 6. This CDR3 comprises 14 residues. The V gene's germline CDR1 is SGHRS and CDR2 YFSETQ. The CDR3 sequence: CASRGTGETYEQYF. As DNA, the CDR3 is TGCGCCAGCAGAGGGACAGGGGAAACGTACGAGCAGTACTTC.

This sequence joins TRBV19 and TRBJ2-2; D not certain. CDR1 LNHDA and CDR2 SQIVND come from the germline V gene (reference sequence). Trimming took 4 bases from V and 8 from J, leaving 11 bases between them. This CDR3 region has 13 residues. CDR3 protein: CASSTTPWGELFF. The CDR3 region has the DNA TGTGCCAGTAGTACGACTCCGTGGGGGGAGCTGTTTTTT.

This chain uses TRBV27 with TRBJ2-5, with 8 bases identical to TRBD1. The V gene end was trimmed by 5 bases and the J gene end by 5 bases; junction bases not matched to a gene: 10. The CDR3 extends over 15 amino acids. Germline V gene data show CDR1 as MNHEY and CDR2 as SMNVEV (reference sequence). The CDR3 sequence: CASSTWQGASETQYF. The CDR3 DNA reads TGTGCCAGCAGTACTTGGCAGGGGGCTAGCGAGACCCAGTACTTC.

V is TRBV5-4 and J is TRBJ1-1; 8 nucleotides align to TRBD1. CDR1 and CDR2 (germline): SGHNT, YYREEE (reference sequence). This CDR3 has 14 amino acids. V gave up 0 bases and J gave up 4 bases; unmatched junction bases: 2. CDR3 in amino acids: CASSLARGLTEAFF. In DNA form, the CDR3 reads TGTGCCAGCAGCTTGGCCAGGGGGCTCACTGAAGCTTTCTTT.

This clone was seen a few times. The chain recombines TRBV14 with TRBJ2-1, with 9 bases matching TRBD2. With 2 bases clipped from V and 0 bases from J, the junction kept 2 bases outside the gene matches. The CDR3 contains 16 residues. CDR1 is SGHDN, CDR2 FVKESK, per germline. In DNA, the CDR3 is TGTGCCAGCAGCCAATTTAGCGGGAGCTCCTACAATGAGCAGTTCTTC. Translated: CASSQFSGSSYNEQFF. The variable domain in full, completed from reference TRBV14 and TRBJ2-1, reads EAGVTQFPSHSVIEKGQTVTLRCDPISGHDNLYWYRRVMGKEIKFLLHFVKESKQDESGMPNNRFLAERTGGTYSTLKVQPAELEDSGVYFCASSQFSGSSYNEQFFGPGTRLTVL.